The source of this T cell receptor beta chain is a study of blood T cell repertoires in COVID-19. Study context: PBMCs, B-cell-depleted T cells, or T cells were the source of the cDNA or gDNA that made up the material.

Profiling relied on immunoSEQ multiplex PCR, and the TCRdb table lists in-frame clones only, not all of them. This table holds 300,000 to 400,000 clones, about 88% found once. The CDR3 extends over 16 amino acids. V gave up 2 bases and J gave up 4 bases; unmatched junction bases: 6. Looked up from germline, CDR1 is SGHDT and CDR2 is YYEEEE. During active infection, Seattle patients enrolled and were then monitored through disease. The TCR sequence derives from a woman aged 70 to 79 with COVID-19, enrolled during active disease. The chain joins TRBV5-6 to TRBJ1-1; TRBD1 aligns across 12 bases. The specimen sequenced was peripheral blood. This CDR3 is CASSFGDRGLSTEAFF. The CDR3 DNA reads as TGTGCCAGCAGCTTTGGGGACAGGGGGCTCTCCACTGAAGCTTTCTTT. Drawing the rest from reference TRBV5-6 and TRBJ1-1, the complete variable domain is DAGVTQSPTHLIKTRGQQVTLRCSPKSGHDTVSWYQQALGQGPQFIFQYYEEEERQRGNFPDRFSGHQFPNYSSELNVNALLLGDSALYLCASSFGDRGLSTEAFFGQGTRLTVV.